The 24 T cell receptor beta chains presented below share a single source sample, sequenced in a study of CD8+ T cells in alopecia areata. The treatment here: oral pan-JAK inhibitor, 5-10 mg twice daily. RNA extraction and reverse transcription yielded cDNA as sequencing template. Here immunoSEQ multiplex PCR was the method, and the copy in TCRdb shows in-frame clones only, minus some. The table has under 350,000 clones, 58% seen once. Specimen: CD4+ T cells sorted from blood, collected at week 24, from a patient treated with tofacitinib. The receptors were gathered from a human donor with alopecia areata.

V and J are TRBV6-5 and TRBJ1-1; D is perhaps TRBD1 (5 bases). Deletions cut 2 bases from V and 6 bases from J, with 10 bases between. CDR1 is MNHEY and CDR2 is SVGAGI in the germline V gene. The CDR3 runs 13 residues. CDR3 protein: CASSYRGMSEAFF. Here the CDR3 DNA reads TGTGCCAGCAGTTACCGGGGGATGTCTGAAGCTTTCTTT.

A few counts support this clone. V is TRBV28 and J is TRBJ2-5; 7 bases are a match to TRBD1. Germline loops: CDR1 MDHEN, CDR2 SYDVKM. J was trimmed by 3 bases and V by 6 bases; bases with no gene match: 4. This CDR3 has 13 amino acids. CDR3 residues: CASSLDREETQYF. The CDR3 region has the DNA TGTGCCAGCAGCCTTGACAGGGAAGAGACCCAGTACTTC. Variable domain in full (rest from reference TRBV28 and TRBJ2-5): DVKVTQSSRYLVKRTGEKVFLECVQDMDHENMFWYRQDPGLGLRLIYFSYDVKMKEKGDIPEGYSVSREKKERFSLILESASTNQTSMYLCASSLDREETQYFGPGTRLLVL.

CDR3 loop: CSGRDRVSYNEQFF. The CDR3 bases are TGCAGCGGCCGGGACAGGGTCTCCTACAATGAGCAGTTCTTC. The rearrangement uses TRBV29-1 and TRBJ2-1; TRBD1 agrees at 9 bases. The CDR3 is 14 amino acids. Germline V lookup: CDR1 SQVTM, CDR2 ANQGSEA. Trimming at V came to 7 bases and at J to 0 bases, leaving 4 bases not matched to a gene.

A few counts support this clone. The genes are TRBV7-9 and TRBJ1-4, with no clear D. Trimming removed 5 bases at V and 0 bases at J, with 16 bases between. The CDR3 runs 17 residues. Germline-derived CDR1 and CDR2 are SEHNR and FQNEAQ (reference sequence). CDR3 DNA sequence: TGTGCCAGCAGCCCCAACCTCAGGTGGTCAACTAATGAAAAACTGTTTTTT. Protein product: CASSPNLRWSTNEKLFF.

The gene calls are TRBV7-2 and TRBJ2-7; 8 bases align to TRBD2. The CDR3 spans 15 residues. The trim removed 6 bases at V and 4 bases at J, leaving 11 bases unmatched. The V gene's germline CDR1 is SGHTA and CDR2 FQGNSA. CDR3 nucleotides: TGTGCCAGCAGTCCGGGACTAGGAGCGGGGTACGAGCAGTACTTC. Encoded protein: CASSPGLGAGYEQYF.

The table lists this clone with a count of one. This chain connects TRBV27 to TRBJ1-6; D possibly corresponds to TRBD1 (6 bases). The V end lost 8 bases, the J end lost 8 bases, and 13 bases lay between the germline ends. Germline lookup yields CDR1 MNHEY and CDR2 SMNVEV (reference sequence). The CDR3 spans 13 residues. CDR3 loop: CASGGLGDSPLHF. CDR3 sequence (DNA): TGTGCCAGCGGGGGCCTTGGGGATTCACCCCTCCACTTT.

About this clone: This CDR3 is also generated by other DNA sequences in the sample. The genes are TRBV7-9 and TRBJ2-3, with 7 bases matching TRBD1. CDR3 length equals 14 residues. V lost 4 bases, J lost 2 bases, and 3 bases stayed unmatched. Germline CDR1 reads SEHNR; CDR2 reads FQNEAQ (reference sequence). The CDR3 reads CASSWDSSTDTQYF. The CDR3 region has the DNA TGTGCCAGCAGCTGGGACAGCTCCACAGATACGCAGTATTTT. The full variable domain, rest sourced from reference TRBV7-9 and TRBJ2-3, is DTGVSQNPRHKITKRGQNVTFRCDPISEHNRLYWYRQTLGQGPEFLTYFQNEAQLEKSRLLSDRFSAERPKGSFSTLEIQRTEQGDSAMYLCASSWDSSTDTQYFGPGTRLTVL.

In DNA, the CDR3 is TGCGCCAGCAGCCAGACAATAGGGGGAAACTATGGCTACACCTTC. Its protein is CASSQTIGGNYGYTF. The rearrangement joins TRBV4-1 to TRBJ1-2, with a tentative D call TRBD1 (6 bases). Germline values: CDR1 MGHRA, CDR2 YSYEKL. The CDR3 has 15 residues. The ends were cut back, 3 bases at V and 2 bases at J, with 13 bases in the middle.

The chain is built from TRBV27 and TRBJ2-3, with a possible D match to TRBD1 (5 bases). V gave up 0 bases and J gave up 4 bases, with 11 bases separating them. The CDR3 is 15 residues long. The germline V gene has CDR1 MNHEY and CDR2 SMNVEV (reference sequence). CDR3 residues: CASSLSYRFSDTQYF. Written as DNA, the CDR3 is TGTGCCAGCAGTTTATCCTACAGGTTTTCAGATACGCAGTATTTT.

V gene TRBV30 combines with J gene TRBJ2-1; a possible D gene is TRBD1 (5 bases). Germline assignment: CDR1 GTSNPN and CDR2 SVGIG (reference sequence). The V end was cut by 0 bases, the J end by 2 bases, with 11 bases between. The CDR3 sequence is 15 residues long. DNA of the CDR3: TGTGCCTGGAGTGTTGGGGCAGGGCCCTACAATGAGCAGTTCTTC. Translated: CAWSVGAGPYNEQFF.

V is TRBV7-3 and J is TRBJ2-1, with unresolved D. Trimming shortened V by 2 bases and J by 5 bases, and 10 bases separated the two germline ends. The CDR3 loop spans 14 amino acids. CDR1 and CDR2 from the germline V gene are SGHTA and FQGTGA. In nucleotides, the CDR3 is TGTGCCAGCAGCTTATTGGGCAGGAACAATGAGCAGTTCTTC. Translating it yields CASSLLGRNNEQFF. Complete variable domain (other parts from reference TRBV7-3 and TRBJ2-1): GAGVSQTPSNKVTEKGKYVELRCDPISGHTALYWYRQSLGQGPEFLIYFQGTGAADDSGLPNDRFFAVRPEGSVSTLKIQRTERGDSAVYLCASSLLGRNNEQFFGPGTRLTVL.

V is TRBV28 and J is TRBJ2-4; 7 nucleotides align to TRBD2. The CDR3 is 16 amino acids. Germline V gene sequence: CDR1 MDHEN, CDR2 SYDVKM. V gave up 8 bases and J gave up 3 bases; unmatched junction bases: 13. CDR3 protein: CASALAGVGGKNIQYF. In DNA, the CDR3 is TGTGCCAGCGCTCTGGCGGGGGTTGGGGGCAAAAACATTCAGTACTTC.

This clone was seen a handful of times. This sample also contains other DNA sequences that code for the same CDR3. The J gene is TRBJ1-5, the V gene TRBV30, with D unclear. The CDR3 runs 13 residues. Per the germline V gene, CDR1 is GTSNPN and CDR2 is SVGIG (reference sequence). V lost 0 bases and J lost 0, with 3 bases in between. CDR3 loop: CAWSVDSNQPQHF. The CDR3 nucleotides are TGTGCCTGGAGTGTGGATAGCAATCAGCCCCAGCATTTT.

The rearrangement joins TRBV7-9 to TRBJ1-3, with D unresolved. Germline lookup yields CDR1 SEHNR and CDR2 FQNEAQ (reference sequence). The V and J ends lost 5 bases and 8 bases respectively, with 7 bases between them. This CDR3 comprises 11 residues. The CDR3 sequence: CASSPSDTIYF. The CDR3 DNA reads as TGTGCCAGCAGCCCAAGCGACACCATATATTTT.

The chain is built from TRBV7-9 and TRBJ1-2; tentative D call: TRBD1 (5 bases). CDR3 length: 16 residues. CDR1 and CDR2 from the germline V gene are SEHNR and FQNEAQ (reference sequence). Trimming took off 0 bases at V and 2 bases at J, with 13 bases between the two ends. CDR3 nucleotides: TGTGCCAGCAGCTTAGCCACCCCAGGGACCAACTATGGCTACACCTTC. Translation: CASSLATPGTNYGYTF.

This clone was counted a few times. Here the CDR3 reads CASSLGGSVRETQYF. CDR3 coding DNA: TGTGCCAGCAGCTTAGGGGGCAGCGTTCGGGAGACCCAGTACTTC. The gene calls are TRBV7-9 and TRBJ2-5; tentatively, D is TRBD1 (5 bases). V lost 1 base and J lost 5, with 14 bases in between. The CDR3 consists of 15 residues. Germline CDR1 and CDR2: SEHNR and FQNEAQ (reference sequence).

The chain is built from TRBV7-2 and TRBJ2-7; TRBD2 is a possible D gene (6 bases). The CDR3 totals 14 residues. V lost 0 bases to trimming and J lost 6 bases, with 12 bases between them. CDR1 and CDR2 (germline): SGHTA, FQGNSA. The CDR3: CASSLAGGTTEQYF. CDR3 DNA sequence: TGTGCCAGCAGCTTAGCGGGGGGTACTACCGAGCAGTACTTC.

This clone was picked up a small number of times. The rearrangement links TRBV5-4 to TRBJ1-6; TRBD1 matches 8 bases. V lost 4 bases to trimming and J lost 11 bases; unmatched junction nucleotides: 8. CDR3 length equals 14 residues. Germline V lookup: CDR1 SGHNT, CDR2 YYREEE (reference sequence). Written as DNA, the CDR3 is TGTGCCAGCAGCGAGGGACAGGTCAAGACACCCCTCCACTTT. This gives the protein CASSEGQVKTPLHF.

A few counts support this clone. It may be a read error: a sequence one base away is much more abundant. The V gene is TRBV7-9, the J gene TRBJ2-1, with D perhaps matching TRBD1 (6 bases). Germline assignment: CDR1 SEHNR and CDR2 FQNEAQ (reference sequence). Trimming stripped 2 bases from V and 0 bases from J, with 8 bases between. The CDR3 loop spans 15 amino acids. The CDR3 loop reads CASSLTGSSYNEQFF. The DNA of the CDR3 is TGTGCCAGCAGCTTAACAGGGAGCTCCTACAATGAGCAGTTCTTC.

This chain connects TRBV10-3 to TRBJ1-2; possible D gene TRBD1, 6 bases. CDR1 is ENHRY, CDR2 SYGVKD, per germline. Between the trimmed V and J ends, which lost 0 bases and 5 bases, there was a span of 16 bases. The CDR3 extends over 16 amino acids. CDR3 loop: CAISESVGTTFYGYTF. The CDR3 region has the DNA TGTGCCATCAGTGAGTCGGTAGGGACAACTTTTTATGGCTACACCTTC.

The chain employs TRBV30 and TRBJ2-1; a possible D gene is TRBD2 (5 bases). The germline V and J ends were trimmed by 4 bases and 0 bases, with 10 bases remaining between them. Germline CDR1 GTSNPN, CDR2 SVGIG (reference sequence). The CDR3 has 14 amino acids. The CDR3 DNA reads TGTGCCTGGATGGACTCCTACTCCTACAATGAGCAGTTCTTC. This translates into CAWMDSYSYNEQFF.

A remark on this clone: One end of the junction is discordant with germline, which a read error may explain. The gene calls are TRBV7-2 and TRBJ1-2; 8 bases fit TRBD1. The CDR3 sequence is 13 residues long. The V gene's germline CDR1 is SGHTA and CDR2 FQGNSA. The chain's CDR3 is CASSLDRDPGYAF. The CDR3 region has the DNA TGTGCCAGCAGCTTGGACAGGGATCCAGGGTACGCCTTC. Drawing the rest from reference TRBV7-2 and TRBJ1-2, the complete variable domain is GAGVSQSPSNKVTEKGKDVELRCDPISGHTALYWYRQSLGQGLEFLIYFQGNSAPDKSGLPSDRFSAERTGGSVSTLTIQRTQQEDSAVYLCASSLDRDPGYAFGSGTRLTVV.

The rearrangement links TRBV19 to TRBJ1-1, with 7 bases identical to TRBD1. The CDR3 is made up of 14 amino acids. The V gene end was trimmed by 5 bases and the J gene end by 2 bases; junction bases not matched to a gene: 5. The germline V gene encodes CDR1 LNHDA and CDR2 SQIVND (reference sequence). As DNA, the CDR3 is TGTGCCAGTAGTCTACGACAGGGAAACACTGAAGCTTTCTTT. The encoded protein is CASSLRQGNTEAFF. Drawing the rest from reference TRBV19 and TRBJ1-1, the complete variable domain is DGGITQSPKYLFRKEGQNVTLSCEQNLNHDAMYWYRQDPGQGLRLIYYSQIVNDFQKGDIAEGYSVSREKKESFPLTVTSAQKNPTAFYLCASSLRQGNTEAFFGQGTRLTVV.

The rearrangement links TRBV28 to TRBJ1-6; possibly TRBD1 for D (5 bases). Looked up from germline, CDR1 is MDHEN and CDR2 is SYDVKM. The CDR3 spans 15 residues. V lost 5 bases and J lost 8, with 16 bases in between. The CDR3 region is CASSLRVRIDSPLHF. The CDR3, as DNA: TGTGCCAGCAGTCTCAGGGTTAGGATCGATTCACCCCTCCACTTT.